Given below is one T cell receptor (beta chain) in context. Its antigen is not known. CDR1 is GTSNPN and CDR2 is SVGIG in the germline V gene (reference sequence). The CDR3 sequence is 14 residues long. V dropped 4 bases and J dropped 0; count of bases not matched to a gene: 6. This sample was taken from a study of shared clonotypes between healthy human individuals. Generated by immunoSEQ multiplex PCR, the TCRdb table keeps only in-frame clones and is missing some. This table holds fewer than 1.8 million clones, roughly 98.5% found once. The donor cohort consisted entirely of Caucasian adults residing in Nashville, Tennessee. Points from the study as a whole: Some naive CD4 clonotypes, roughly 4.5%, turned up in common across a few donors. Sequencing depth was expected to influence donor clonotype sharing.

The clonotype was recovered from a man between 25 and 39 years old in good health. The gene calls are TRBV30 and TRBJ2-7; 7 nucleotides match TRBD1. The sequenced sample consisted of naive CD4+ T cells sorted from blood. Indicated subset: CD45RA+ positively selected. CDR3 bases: TGTGCCTGGAAAAGGGGACAGCTCTCCTACGAGCAGTACTTC. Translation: CAWKRGQLSYEQYF.